This T cell receptor (beta chain) was observed in a study of blood T cell repertoires in COVID-19. Study-wide background: Acute and convalescent COVID-19 samples came from the United States, Italy and Spain.

Cohorts were assigned according to the clinical history that participants reported. All recovered Cohort 3 donors got two negative PCRs, got clearance, or saw symptom resolution. V dropped 4 bases and J dropped 1; count of bases not matched to a gene: 13. This CDR3 has 17 residues. Germline lookup yields CDR1 SGHDT and CDR2 YYEEEE. Clones were sequenced by immunoSEQ multiplex PCR, and TCRdb holds only the in-frame ones, with some missing. The sample lists roughly 260,000 clones; 90% to 95% were seen once. The clonotype originates from a woman aged 18-35 years who had recovered from COVID-19. The chain has TRBV5-6 and TRBJ2-7; 8 nucleotides match TRBD1. Sequencing was performed on PBMCs or T cells enriched from blood (not recorded which). CDR3 protein: CASSQGTGDLGSYEQYF. CDR3 coding DNA: TGTGCCAGCAGCCAAGGGACAGGCGATTTGGGTTCCTACGAGCAGTACTTC.